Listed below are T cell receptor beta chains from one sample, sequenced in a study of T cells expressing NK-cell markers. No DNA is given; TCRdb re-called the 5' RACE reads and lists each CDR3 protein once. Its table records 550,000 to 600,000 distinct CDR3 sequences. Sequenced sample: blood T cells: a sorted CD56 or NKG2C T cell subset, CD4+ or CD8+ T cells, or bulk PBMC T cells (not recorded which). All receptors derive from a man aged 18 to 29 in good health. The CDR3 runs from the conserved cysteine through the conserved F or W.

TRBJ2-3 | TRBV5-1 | CASSRQGRSDTQYF
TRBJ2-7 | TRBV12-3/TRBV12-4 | CASTFGGQVYEQYF
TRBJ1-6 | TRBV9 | CASSPGQGRPYNSPLHF
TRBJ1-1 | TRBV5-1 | CASSVLRTGERSEAFF
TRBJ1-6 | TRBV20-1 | CSANQGSSYNSPLHF
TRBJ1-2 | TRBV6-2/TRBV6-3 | CASNLAGGFEGYTF
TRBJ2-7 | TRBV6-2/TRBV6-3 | CASRTSGQAYEQYF
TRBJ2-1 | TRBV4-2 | CASSQDLQGAYNEQFF
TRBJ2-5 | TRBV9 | CASSVIAGNQETQYF
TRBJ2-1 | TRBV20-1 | CSARRLRRSYNEQFF
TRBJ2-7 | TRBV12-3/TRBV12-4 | CASTTSGIAYEQYF
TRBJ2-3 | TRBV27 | CASTKDGSKHTQYF
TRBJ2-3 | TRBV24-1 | CATSDSPGQGADTQYF
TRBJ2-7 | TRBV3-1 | CASDFKRDGFYEQYF
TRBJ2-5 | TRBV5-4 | CASSLAASGRGETQYF
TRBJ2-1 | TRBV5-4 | CASSSQREGVGNEQFF
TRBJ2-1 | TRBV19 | CASRDRPAPYNEQFF
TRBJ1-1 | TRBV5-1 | CASSFSGTLRRSTEAFF
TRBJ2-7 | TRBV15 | CATSFWDFRSYEQYF
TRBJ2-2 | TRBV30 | CAWDRTYTGELFF
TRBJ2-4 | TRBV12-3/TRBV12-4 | CASSSMGLAGGLNIQYF
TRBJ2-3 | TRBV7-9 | CASDGTSGNTDTQYF